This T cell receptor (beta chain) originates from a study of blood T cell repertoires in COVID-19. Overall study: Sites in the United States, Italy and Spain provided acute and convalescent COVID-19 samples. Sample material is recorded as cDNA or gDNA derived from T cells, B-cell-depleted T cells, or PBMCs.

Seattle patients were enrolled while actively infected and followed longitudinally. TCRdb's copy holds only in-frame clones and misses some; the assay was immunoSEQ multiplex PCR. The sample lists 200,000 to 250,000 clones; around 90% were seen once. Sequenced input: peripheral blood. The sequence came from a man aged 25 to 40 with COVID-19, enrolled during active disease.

The CDR3 DNA reads TGTGCCAGCGTCAAAGCAGGGGAGCCTGCTGAAGCTTTCTTT. Residues: CASVKAGEPAEAFF. The chain uses TRBV18 and TRBJ1-1, with TRBD1 as a possible D gene (6 bases). Germline V CDR1 and CDR2: KGHSH, LQKENI. V was pared by 8 bases and J by 6 bases, with 19 bases between. CDR3 length: 14 amino acids.